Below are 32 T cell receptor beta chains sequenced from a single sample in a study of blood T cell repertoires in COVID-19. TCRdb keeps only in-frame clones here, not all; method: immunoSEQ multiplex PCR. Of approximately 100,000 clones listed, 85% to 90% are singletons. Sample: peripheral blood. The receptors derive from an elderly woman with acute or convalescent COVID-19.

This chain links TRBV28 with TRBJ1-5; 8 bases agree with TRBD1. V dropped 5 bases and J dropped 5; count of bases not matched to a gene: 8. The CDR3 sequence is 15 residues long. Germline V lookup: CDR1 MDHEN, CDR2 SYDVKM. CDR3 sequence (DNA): TGTGCCAGCAGTCCCCACGGGGGACAGGATCAGCCCCAGCATTTT. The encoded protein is CASSPHGGQDQPQHF.

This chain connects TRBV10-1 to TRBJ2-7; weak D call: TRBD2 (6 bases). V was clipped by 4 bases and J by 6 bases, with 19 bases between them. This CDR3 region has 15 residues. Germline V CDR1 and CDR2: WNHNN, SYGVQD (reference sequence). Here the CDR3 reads CASSATSGTAFEQYF. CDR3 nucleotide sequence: TGCGCCAGCAGTGCTACCTCCGGGACTGCCTTCGAGCAGTACTTC.

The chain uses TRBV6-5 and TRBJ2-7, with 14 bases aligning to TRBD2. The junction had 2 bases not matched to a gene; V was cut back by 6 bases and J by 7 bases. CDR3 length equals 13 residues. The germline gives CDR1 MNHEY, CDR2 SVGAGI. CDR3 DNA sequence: TGTGCCAGCAGAGGACTAGCGGGGGGAGAGCAGTACTTC. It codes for CASRGLAGGEQYF.

The CDR3 spells CASSPVGQLPTTNEKLFF. CDR3 nucleotides: TGTGCCAGTAGTCCAGTGGGGCAGCTACCAACAACTAATGAAAAACTGTTTTTT. The chain combines TRBV19 with TRBJ1-4, with D possibly TRBD1 on 5 matching bases. The CDR3 loop spans 18 amino acids. The germline V gene encodes CDR1 LNHDA and CDR2 SQIVND (reference sequence). Trimming cost V 5 bases and J 0 bases, with 19 bases left between them.

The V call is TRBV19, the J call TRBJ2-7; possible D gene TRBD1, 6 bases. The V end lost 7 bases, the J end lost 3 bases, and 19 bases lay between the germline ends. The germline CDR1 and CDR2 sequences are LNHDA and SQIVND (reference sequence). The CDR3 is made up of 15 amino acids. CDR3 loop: CASTPRDRPFYEQYF. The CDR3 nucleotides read TGTGCCAGTACCCCAAGAGACAGGCCGTTCTACGAGCAGTACTTC. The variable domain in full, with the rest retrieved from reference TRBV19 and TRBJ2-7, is DGGITQSPKYLFRKEGQNVTLSCEQNLNHDAMYWYRQDPGQGLRLIYYSQIVNDFQKGDIAEGYSVSREKKESFPLTVTSAQKNPTAFYLCASTPRDRPFYEQYFGPGTRLTVT.

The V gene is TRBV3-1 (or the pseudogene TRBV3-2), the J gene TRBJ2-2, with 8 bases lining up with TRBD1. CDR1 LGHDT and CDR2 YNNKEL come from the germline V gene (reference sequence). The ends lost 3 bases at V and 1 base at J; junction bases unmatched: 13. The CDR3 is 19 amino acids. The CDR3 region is CASSHTPGAGGKNTGELFF. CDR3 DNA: TGTGCCAGCAGCCACACACCTGGGGCAGGGGGCAAGAACACCGGGGAGCTGTTTTTT.

The CDR3 nucleotides are TGCAGCGAGACACCTAACACTGAAGCTTTCTTT. Protein: CSETPNTEAFF. This rearrangement joins TRBV29-1 to TRBJ1-1; no definite D call. Germline V lookup: CDR1 SQVTM, CDR2 ANQGSEA. Trimming stripped 7 bases from V and 2 bases from J, with 8 bases between. The CDR3 runs 11 residues.

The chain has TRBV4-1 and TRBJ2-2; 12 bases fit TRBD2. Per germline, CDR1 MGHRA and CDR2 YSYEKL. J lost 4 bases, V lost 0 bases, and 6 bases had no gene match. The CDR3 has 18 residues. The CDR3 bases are TGCGCCAGCAGCCAAGATCCTAGCGGGGGGGCCCTCACCGGGGAGCTGTTTTTT. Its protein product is CASSQDPSGGALTGELFF.

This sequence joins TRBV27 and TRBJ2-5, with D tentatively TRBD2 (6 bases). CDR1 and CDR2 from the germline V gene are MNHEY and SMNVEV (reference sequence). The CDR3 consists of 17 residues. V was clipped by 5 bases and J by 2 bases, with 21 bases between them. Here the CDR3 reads CASSTVISGLTQETQYF. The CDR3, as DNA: TGTGCCAGCAGTACCGTGATTAGCGGATTAACACAAGAGACCCAGTACTTC.

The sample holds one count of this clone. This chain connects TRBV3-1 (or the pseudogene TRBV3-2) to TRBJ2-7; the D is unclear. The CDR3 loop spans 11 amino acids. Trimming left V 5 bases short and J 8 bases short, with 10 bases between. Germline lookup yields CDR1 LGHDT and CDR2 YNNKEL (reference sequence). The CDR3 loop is CASSSRFQQYF. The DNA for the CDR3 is TGTGCCAGCAGCTCTCGGTTCCAGCAGTACTTC.

As DNA, the CDR3 is TGTGCCAGCAGCTTAAACAGTTTTGGGAATTCACCCCTCCACTTT. Amino acid sequence: CASSLNSFGNSPLHF. The chain uses TRBV7-2 and TRBJ1-6, with D hard to call. The CDR3 covers 15 residues. Germline values: CDR1 SGHTA, CDR2 FQGNSA. Trimming left V 2 bases short and J 7 bases short, with 12 bases between.

The CDR3 bases are TGCGCCAGCAGCCAAGATTTCTATTCGGGACTAGCCAATTACAATGAGCAGTTCTTC. Translated: CASSQDFYSGLANYNEQFF. The rearrangement links TRBV4-3 to TRBJ2-1; 9 positions match TRBD2. The CDR3 extends over 19 amino acids. V shed 0 bases, J shed 4 bases, and the junction held 13 bases outside the gene matches. Germline CDR1 LGHNA, CDR2 YSLEER.

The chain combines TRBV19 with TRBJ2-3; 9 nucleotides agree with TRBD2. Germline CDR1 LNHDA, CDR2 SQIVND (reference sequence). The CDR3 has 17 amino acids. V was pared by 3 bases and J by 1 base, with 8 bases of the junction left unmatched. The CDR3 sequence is CASSILGLALGTDTQYF. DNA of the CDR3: TGTGCCAGTAGTATTCTAGGACTAGCGCTGGGCACAGATACGCAGTATTTT. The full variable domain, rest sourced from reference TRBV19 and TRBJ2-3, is DGGITQSPKYLFRKEGQNVTLSCEQNLNHDAMYWYRQDPGQGLRLIYYSQIVNDFQKGDIAEGYSVSREKKESFPLTVTSAQKNPTAFYLCASSILGLALGTDTQYFGPGTRLTVL.

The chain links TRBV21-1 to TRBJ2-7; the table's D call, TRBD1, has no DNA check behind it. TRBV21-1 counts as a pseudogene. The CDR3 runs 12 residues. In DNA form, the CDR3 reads TGTGCCAGCAGGGCCCGAGGGACAGGGGAGTACTTC. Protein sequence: CASRARGTGEYF.

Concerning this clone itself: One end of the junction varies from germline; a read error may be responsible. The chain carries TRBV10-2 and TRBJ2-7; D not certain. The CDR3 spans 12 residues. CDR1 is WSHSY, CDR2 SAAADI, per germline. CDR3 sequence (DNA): TGCGCCAGCAGTGAGTCGGTGTACGGGCAGTACTTC. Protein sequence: CASSESVYGQYF.

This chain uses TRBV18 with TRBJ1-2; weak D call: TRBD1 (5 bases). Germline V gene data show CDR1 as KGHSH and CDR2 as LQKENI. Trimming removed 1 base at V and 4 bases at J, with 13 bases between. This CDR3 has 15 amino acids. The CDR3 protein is CASSPLGQGTYGYTF. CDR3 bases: TGTGCCAGCTCACCACTGGGGCAGGGTACCTATGGCTACACCTTC.

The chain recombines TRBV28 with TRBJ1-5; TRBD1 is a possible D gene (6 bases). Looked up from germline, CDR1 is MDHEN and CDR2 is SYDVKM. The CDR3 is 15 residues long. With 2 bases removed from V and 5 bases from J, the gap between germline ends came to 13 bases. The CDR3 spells CASSLRGFLDQPQHF. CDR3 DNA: TGTGCCAGCAGTTTAAGGGGGTTTTTGGATCAGCCCCAGCATTTT.

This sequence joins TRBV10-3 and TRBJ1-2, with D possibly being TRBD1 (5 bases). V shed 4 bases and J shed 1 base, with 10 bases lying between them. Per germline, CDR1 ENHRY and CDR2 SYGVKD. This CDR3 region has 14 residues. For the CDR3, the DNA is TGTGCCATCAGTGTTGGGGCTAGTAACTATGGCTACACCTTC. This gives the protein CAISVGASNYGYTF.

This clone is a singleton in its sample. CDR3 nucleotide sequence: TGTGCCAGCAGACGACAGGGGCCGGGGGAAAAACTGTTTTTT. Residues: CASRRQGPGEKLFF. The chain links TRBV28 to TRBJ1-4; 8 bases are a match to TRBD1. This CDR3 region has 14 residues. V lost 6 bases to trimming and J lost 8 bases; unmatched junction nucleotides: 8. CDR1 MDHEN and CDR2 SYDVKM come from the germline V gene.

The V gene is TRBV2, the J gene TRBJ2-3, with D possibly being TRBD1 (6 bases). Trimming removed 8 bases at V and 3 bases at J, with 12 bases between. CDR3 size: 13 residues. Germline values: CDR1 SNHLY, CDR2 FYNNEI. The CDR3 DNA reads TGTGCCAGCGCACTACAGGGAACAGATACGCAGTATTTT. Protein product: CASALQGTDTQYF. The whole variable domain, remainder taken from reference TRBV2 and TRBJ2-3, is EPEVTQTPSHQVTQMGQEVILRCVPISNHLYFYWYRQILGQKVEFLVSFYNNEISEKSEIFDDQFSVERPDGSNFTLKIRSTKLEDSAMYFCASALQGTDTQYFGPGTRLTVL.

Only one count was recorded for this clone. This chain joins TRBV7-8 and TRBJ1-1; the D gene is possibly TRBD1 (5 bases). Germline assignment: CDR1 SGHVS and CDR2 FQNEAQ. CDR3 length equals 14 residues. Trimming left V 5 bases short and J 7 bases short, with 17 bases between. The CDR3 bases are TGTGCCAGCAGCCTTTCCACTGGCCAGGGTGAAGCTTTCTTT. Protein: CASSLSTGQGEAFF.

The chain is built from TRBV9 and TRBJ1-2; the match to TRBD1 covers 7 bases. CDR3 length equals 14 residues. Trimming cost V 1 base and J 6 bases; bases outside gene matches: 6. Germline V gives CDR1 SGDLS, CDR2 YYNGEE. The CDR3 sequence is CASSVSGTDNGYTF. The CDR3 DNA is TGTGCCAGCAGCGTATCCGGGACAGATAATGGCTACACCTTC.

The CDR3 nucleotides read TGTGCCAGCAGTTTCGACAGGGTGGGTGAAAAACTGTTTTTT. It encodes CASSFDRVGEKLFF. The chain couples TRBV28 to TRBJ1-4; 7 nucleotides agree with TRBD1. V was clipped by 3 bases and J by 7 bases; unmatched bases: 5. From germline, CDR1 is MDHEN and CDR2 SYDVKM. The CDR3 runs 14 residues.

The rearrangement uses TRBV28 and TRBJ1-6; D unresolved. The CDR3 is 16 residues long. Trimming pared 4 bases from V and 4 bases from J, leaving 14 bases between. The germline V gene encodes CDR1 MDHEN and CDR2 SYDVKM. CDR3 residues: CASSSTGPGYNSPLHF. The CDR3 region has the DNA TGTGCCAGCAGTTCCACTGGCCCGGGTTATAATTCACCCCTCCACTTT.

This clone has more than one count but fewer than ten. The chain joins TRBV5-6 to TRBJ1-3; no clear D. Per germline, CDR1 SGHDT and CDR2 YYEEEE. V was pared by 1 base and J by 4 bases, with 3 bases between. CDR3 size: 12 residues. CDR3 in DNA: TGTGCCAGCAGCTTGCGGGGAAACACCATATATTTT. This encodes CASSLRGNTIYF.

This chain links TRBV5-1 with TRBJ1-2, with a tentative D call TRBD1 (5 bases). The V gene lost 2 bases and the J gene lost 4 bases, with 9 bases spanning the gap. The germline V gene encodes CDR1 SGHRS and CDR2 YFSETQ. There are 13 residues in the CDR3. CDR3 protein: CASSLGQTYGYTF. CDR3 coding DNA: TGCGCCAGCAGCTTAGGACAAACCTATGGCTACACCTTC.

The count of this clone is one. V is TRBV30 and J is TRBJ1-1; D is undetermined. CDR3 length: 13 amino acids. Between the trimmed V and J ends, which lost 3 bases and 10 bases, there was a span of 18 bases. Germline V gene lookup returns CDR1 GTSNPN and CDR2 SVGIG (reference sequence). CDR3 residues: CAWRDAQWLRAFF. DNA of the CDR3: TGTGCCTGGAGGGATGCACAGTGGCTGCGAGCTTTCTTT.

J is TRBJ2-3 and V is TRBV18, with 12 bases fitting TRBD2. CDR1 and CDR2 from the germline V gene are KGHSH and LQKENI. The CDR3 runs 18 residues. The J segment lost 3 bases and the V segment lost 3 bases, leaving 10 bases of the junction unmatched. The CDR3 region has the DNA TGTGCCAGCTCACCGCTTTCTAGCGGGGGGGCCAGGACAGATACGCAGTATTTT. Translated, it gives CASSPLSSGGARTDTQYF.

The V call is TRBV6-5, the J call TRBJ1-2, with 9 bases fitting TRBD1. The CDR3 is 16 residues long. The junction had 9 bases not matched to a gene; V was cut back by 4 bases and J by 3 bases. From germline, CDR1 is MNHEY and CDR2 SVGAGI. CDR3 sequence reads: CASSSVWTGADYGYTF. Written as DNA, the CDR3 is TGTGCCAGCAGTTCCGTCTGGACAGGGGCGGACTATGGCTACACCTTC.

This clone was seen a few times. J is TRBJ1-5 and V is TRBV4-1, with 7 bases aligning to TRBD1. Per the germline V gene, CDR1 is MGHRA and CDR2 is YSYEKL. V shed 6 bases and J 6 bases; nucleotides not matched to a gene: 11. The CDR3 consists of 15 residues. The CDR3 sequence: CASRAQGGAGQPQHF. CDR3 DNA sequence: TGCGCCAGCAGGGCTCAGGGGGGCGCGGGTCAGCCCCAGCATTTT.

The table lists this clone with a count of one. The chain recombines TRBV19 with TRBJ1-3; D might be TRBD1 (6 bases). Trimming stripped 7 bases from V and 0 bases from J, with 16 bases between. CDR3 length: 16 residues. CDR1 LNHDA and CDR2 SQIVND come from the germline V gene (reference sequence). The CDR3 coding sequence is TGTGCCAGTACCGGGACACCGTTTATCTCTGGAAACACCATATATTTT. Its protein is CASTGTPFISGNTIYF.

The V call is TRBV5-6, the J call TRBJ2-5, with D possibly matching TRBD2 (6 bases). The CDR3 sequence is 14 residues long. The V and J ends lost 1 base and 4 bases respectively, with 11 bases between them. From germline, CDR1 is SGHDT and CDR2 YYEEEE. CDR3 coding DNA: TGTGCCAGCAGCTTGAGGAGGGGTTTAGAGACCCAGTACTTC. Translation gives CASSLRRGLETQYF.